This T cell receptor beta chain was sequenced during a study of shared clonotypes between healthy human individuals. Regarding the study as a whole: Sequencing depth was expected to influence donor clonotype sharing.

The germline gives CDR1 SEHNR, CDR2 FQNEAQ (reference sequence). The length of the CDR3 is 14 residues. Trimming removed 1 base from V and 6 bases from J; junction bases left unmatched: 4. This clone was counted a single time. Its target is not known. Sequencing was performed with immunoSEQ multiplex PCR; in TCRdb, only in-frame clones are kept and a portion is missing. This table holds under 600,000 clones, around 78% found once. The sequenced sample consisted of PBMCs. This TCR came from a woman aged 40 to 55 in good health. Some clones in this sample may be carry-over from other donors' samples. The rearrangement links TRBV7-9 to TRBJ1-1; 8 nucleotides agree with TRBD1. The CDR3 coding sequence is TGTGCCAGCAGCTTAGGGACAGGGTCTCCTGAAGCTTTCTTT. It encodes CASSLGTGSPEAFF.